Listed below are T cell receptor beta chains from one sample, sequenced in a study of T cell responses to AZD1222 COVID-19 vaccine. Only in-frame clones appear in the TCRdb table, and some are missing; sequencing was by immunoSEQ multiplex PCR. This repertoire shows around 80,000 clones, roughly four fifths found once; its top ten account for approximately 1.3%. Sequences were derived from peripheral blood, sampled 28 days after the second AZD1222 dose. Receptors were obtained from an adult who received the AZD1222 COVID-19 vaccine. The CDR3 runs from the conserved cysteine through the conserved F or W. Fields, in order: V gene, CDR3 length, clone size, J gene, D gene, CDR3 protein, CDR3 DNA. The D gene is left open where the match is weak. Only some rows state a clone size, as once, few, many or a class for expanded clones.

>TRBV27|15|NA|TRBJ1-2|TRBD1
CASSFAPDRNYGYTF
TGTGCCAGCAGTTTTGCACCGGACAGGAACTATGGCTACACCTTC
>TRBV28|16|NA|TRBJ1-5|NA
CASRSPGGARNQPQHF
TGTGCCAGCAGATCGCCCGGGGGGGCTAGAAATCAGCCCCAGCATTTT
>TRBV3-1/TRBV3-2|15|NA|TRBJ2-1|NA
CASSQAKLSPNEQFF
TGTGCCAGCAGCCAAGCGAAACTAAGCCCCAATGAGCAGTTCTTC
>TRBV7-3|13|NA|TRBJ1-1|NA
CASSSELNTEAFF
TGTGCCAGCAGCTCGGAACTGAACACTGAAGCTTTCTTT
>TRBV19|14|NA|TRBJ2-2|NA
CASSIDRGGGELFF
TGTGCCAGTAGTATAGACAGGGGCGGCGGGGAGCTGTTTTTT
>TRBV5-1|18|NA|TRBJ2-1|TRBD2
CASSLRLAGGPSYNEQFF
TGCGCCAGCAGCTTGCGGCTAGCGGGAGGGCCCTCCTACAATGAGCAGTTCTTC
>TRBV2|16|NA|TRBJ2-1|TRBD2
CASLGLAASSYNEQFF
TGTGCCAGCCTCGGGCTAGCGGCAAGCTCCTACAATGAGCAGTTCTTC
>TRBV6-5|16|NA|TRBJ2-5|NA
CASSYSGRQEQETQYF
TGTGCCAGCAGTTACTCGGGACGACAGGAACAAGAGACCCAGTACTTC
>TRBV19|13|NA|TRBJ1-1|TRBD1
CASSTTGGTEAFF
TGTGCCAGTAGTACCACAGGGGGCACTGAAGCTTTCTTT
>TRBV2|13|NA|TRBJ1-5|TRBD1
CASDRQGGQPQHF
TGTGCCAGCGATAGACAGGGAGGCCAGCCCCAGCATTTT
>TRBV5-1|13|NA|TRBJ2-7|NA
CASSLASVGEQYF
TGCGCCAGCAGCTTGGCATCTGTAGGCGAGCAGTACTTC
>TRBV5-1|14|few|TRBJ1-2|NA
CASSLGQDQGGYTF
TGCGCCAGCAGCTTGGGACAGGATCAAGGCGGCTACACCTTC
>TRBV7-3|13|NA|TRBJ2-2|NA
CASRQTRDGELFF
TGTGCCAGCAGACAAACTAGAGACGGGGAGCTGTTTTTT
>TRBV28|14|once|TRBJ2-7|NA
CASSTPGSSGEQYF
TGTGCCAGCAGTACGCCGGGTAGTAGTGGTGAGCAGTACTTC
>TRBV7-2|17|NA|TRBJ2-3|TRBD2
CASSSRAAGAGADTQYF
TGTGCCAGCAGCTCCCGAGCGGCGGGAGCGGGCGCAGATACGCAGTATTTT
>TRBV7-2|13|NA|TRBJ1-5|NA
CASSLEGWGTQHF
TGTGCCAGCAGCTTAGAGGGGTGGGGGACCCAGCATTTT
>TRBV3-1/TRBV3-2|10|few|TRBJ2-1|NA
CASGAYEQFF
TGTGCCAGCGGAGCGTATGAGCAGTTCTTC
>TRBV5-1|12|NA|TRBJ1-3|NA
CASSNSGNTIYF
TGCGCCAGCAGCAACTCGGGAAACACCATATATTTT
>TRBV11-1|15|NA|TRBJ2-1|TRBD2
CASSLGGSSYNEQFF
TGTGCCAGCAGCTTGGGCGGGAGCTCCTACAATGAGCAGTTCTTC
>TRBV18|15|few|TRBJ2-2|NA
CASSPGTSNTGELFF
TGTGCCAGCTCACCCGGGACATCGAACACCGGGGAGCTGTTTTTT
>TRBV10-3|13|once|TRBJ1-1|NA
CAISESSNTEAFF
TGTGCCATCAGTGAAAGTTCGAACACTGAAGCTTTCTTT
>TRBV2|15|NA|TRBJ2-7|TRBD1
CASRADRVMGYEQYF
TGTGCCAGCAGAGCCGACAGGGTAATGGGCTACGAGCAGTACTTC
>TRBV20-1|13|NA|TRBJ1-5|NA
CSASEDSNQPQHF
TGCAGTGCTAGTGAAGATAGCAATCAGCCCCAGCATTTT
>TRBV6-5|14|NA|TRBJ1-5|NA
CASSIGAYNQPQHF
TGTGCCAGCAGCATAGGGGCTTACAATCAGCCCCAGCATTTT
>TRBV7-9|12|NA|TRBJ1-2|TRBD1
CASRRDSLGYTF
TGTGCCAGCAGGAGGGACAGCTTAGGCTACACCTTC
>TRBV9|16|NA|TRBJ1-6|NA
CASSANPRRLNLPLHF
TGTGCCAGCAGCGCGAATCCTCGACGTCTCAATTTGCCCCTCCACTTT
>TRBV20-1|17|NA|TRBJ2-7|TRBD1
CSASQGTGKKDSYEQYF
TGCAGTGCTAGTCAGGGGACAGGGAAAAAGGACTCCTACGAGCAGTACTTC
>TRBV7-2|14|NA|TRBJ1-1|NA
CASLEGGGYTEAFF
TGTGCCAGCTTAGAAGGGGGGGGATACACTGAAGCTTTCTTT
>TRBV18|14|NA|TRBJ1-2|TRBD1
CASSPSGGNYGYTF
TGTGCCAGCTCACCATCAGGGGGTAACTATGGCTACACCTTC
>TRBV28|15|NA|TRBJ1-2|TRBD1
CASSPGQGFGYGYTF
TGTGCCAGCAGTCCCGGACAGGGTTTCGGCTATGGCTACACCTTC
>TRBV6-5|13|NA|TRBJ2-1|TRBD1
CASSQLTGGSKFF
TGTGCCAGCAGTCAATTAACAGGGGGAAGTAAGTTCTTC
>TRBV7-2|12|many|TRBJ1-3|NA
CASSPGGNTIYF
TGTGCCAGCAGCCCTGGAGGAAACACCATATATTTT
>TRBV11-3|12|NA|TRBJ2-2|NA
CASSLVTGELFF
TGTGCCAGCAGCTTAGTCACCGGGGAGCTGTTTTTT
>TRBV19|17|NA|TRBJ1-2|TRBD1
CASSASGTGVEGYGYTF
TGTGCCAGTAGTGCCTCCGGGACAGGGGTTGAAGGCTATGGCTACACCTTC
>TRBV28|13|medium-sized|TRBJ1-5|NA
CASKSGADQPQHF
TGTGCCAGCAAGAGCGGGGCCGACCAGCCCCAGCATTTT
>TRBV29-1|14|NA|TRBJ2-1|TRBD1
CSAEAGGYYNEQFF
TGCAGCGCCGAGGCAGGGGGCTACTACAATGAGCAGTTCTTC
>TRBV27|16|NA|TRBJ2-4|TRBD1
CASKIGTGDTKNIQYF
TGTGCCAGCAAAATTGGGACAGGGGACACCAAAAACATTCAGTACTTC
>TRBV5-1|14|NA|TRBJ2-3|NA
CASSKTSSTDTQYF
TGCGCCAGCAGCAAGACTAGTAGCACAGATACGCAGTATTTT
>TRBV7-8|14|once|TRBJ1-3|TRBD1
CASRLTGERNTIYF
TGTGCCAGCAGGCTTACAGGGGAGAGAAACACCATATATTTT
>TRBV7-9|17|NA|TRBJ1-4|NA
CASSPLGTDYFNEKLFF
TGTGCCAGCAGCCCCCTCGGGACGGACTATTTTAATGAAAAACTGTTTTTT
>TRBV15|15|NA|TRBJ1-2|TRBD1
CATSRDPGQGYGYTF
TGTGCCACCAGCAGAGACCCGGGACAGGGCTATGGCTACACCTTC
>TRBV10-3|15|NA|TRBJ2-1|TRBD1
CAISVGQGGYNEQFF
TGTGCCATCAGCGTCGGACAGGGCGGTTACAATGAGCAGTTCTTC
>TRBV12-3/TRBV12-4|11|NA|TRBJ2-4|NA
CATQDSYIQYF
TGTGCCACCCAGGATTCGTACATTCAGTACTTC
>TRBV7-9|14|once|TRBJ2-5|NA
CASSLSAGQETQYF
TGTGCCAGCAGCCTTAGTGCGGGCCAAGAGACCCAGTACTTC
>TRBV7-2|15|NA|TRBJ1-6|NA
CASSLEGGINSPLHF
TGTGCCAGCAGCTTAGAGGGCGGAATTAATTCACCCCTCCACTTT
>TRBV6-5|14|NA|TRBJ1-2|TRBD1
CASSYSGQGAGYTF
TGTGCCAGCAGTTACTCGGGACAGGGGGCTGGCTACACCTTC
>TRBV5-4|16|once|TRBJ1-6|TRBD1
CASSFPRQGRNSPLHF
TGTGCCAGCAGCTTCCCTCGACAGGGTCGTAATTCACCCCTCCACTTT
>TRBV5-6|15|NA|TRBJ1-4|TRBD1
CASSLYGQGARKLFF
TGTGCCAGCAGCTTGTACGGTCAGGGGGCGCGAAAACTGTTTTTT
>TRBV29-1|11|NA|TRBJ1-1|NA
CSAQTGAEAFF
TGCAGCGCACAAACAGGAGCTGAAGCTTTCTTT
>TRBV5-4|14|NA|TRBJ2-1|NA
CASSPRIAYNEQFF
TGTGCCAGCAGCCCGCGGATAGCTTACAATGAGCAGTTCTTC
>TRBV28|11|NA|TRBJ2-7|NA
CASSTNYEQYF
TGTGCCAGCAGTACTAACTACGAGCAGTACTTC
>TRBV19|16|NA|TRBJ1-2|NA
CASSIDLSRNNYGYTF
TGTGCCAGTAGTATAGATCTATCCAGGAATAACTATGGCTACACCTTC
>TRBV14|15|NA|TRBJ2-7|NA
CASSQDFGWTYEQYF
TGTGCCAGCAGCCAAGATTTTGGCTGGACCTACGAGCAGTACTTC
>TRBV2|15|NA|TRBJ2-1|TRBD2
CASSSPGGSNNEQFF
TGTGCCAGCAGTTCCCCCGGCGGGAGTAACAATGAGCAGTTCTTC
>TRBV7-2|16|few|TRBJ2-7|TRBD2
CASSPETSGTPYEQYF
TGTGCCAGCAGCCCGGAGACTAGCGGGACTCCCTACGAGCAGTACTTC